This TCR beta chain was observed in a study of blood T cell repertoires in COVID-19 (dated by TCRdb to the early 2020s). For the wider study: The collaborator samples originated in the United States, Italy and Spain and spanned the acute and convalescent phases of COVID-19. Subjects who had been exposed to COVID-19, were actively infected with it, or had recovered from it provided the deeply sampled blood TCRbeta repertoires that made up the dataset. Sample metadata almost always included a de-identified subject ID, COVID-19 status, age in years and sex. The material from the prospective study consisted of cDNA or gDNA derived from T cells, B-cell-depleted T cells, or PBMCs. Where available, HLA class I and class II types were taken from metadata supplied by the sample provider and were not determined by assay-based typing. The samples were drawn from two sources: the first 160 participants of the ongoing ImmuneRACE study, and over 1,000 subjects contributed by 6 global collaborators. The repertoires were made available in a free public database intended to serve as a resource for research on the immune response to SARS-CoV-2.

As concerns this clone: Its antigen specificity is not known. The input lacks base qualities; no much larger clone sits a single base away.

The collaborating institutions used their own protocols to collect whole blood in K2EDTA tubes. For TCRbeta analysis, collaborators shipped samples as frozen whole blood, isolated PBMCs, or DNA extracted from either of those sample types. TCRbeta CDR3 regions were amplified from genomic DNA by means of the immunoSEQ Assay, a bias-controlled multiplex PCR. In the original analysis: Within the assay, amplification of reference gene primers was used to estimate how many nucleated cells each sample contained. To quantify the absolute abundance of each unique TCRbeta CDR3 rearrangement, sequence reads were collapsed and filtered. For each sample, productive Simpson clonality was calculated as the square root of Simpson's diversity index across productive rearrangements. Sourced from immuneACCESS, this table was stored by TCRdb with only in-frame sequences that have V and J called. A share of the clones is absent; for the studies checked, an unresolved V gene accounts for under half, and the remainder has no known explanation. V and J calls and clone size are those listed in that table; D and trimming were worked out from the DNA. The sample yields about 110,000 clones; 75% to 90% were counted once. The ten top clones hold roughly 32% of the sample.

The paper as a whole reports these results and caveats: How much clinical and demographic metadata was included differed by source and by participant, and the metadata was provided uncurated.

The CDR3 measures 15 amino acids from cysteine to phenylalanine. Of all the DNA, just the CDR3 is kept, 45 bases in frame from base 1. Unmatched junction bases come to 9, with V trimmed by 1 base and J by 4 bases. The germline V gene supplies CDR1 SQVTM and CDR2 ANQGSEA. The source material was peripheral blood. In this chain, TRBV29-1 is recombined with TRBJ2-7; 8 bases in the junction line up with TRBD1. This clonotype was obtained from a woman of 80 years or more with acute or convalescent COVID-19. The CDR3 region: CSVEGGQGRRYEQYF. The DNA reads as follows: TGCAGCGTTGAAGGTGGACAGGGAAGGAGATACGAGCAGTACTTC.